These 12 T cell receptor beta chains originate from one sample sequenced in a study of blood T cell repertoires in COVID-19 (dated by TCRdb to between 2020 and 2021). Libraries were prepared through the immunoSEQ multiplex PCR assay. This immuneACCESS table, as held by TCRdb, lists in-frame sequences with V and J called but not all clones. Of the missing ones, under half trace to an unresolved V gene in checked studies; the others have no known cause. This sample gives roughly 500,000 clones in total; roughly 88% of them show up just once. The ten largest clones add up to roughly 1.9% of the sample. Sequenced: PBMCs or T cells enriched from blood (not recorded which). All receptors derive from a woman between 40 and 50 years old who had recovered from COVID-19.

The rearrangement links TRBV19 to TRBJ1-4; D is possibly TRBD1 (6 bases). CDR1 and CDR2 from the germline V gene are LNHDA and SQIVND (reference sequence). The V gene lost 10 bases and the J gene lost 7 bases, with 19 bases spanning the gap. The CDR3 spans 14 residues. CDR3 DNA: TGTGCCACCCTAGCAACAGGGTTCGGTGAAAAACTGTTTTTT. Its translation: CATLATGFGEKLFF.

The chain recombines TRBV21-1 with TRBJ1-2; the table's D call, TRBD1, has no DNA check behind it. TRBV21-1 is recorded as a pseudogene. The length of the CDR3 is 15 residues. The chain's CDR3 is CASSTRQGANYGYTF. CDR3 DNA sequence: TGTGCCAGCAGCACTCGACAGGGAGCTAACTATGGCTACACCTTC.

The chain carries TRBV2 and TRBJ1-2, with 7 bases matching TRBD1. Germline V gene lookup returns CDR1 SNHLY and CDR2 FYNNEI. Trimming removed 5 bases from V and 4 bases from J; junction bases left unmatched: 7. The CDR3 runs to 14 residues. This chain's CDR3 is CASSRDRETYGYTF. The CDR3, as DNA: TGTGCCAGCAGTCGGGACAGAGAAACCTATGGCTACACCTTC.

The chain combines TRBV4-1 with TRBJ1-2, with TRBD1 matching 7 bases. Germline CDR1 is MGHRA and CDR2 is YSYEKL. The CDR3 covers 15 residues. After removal of 1 base from V and 1 base from J, the junction contained 3 bases not matched to a gene. The CDR3 region is CASSQVDRDNYGYTF. CDR3 bases: TGCGCCAGCAGCCAAGTAGACAGGGATAACTATGGCTACACCTTC.

This clone has just a few counts. This sequence joins TRBV29-1 and TRBJ1-5; D remains unclear. CDR1 is SQVTM, CDR2 ANQGSEA, per germline. Between the trimmed V and J ends, which lost 4 bases and 1 base, there was a span of 8 bases. The CDR3 spans 13 residues. CDR3 bases: TGCAGCGTTGTGGAGGAGAGCAATCAGCCCCAGCATTTT. Amino acids: CSVVEESNQPQHF.

The chain links TRBV10-3 to TRBJ1-2, with no clear D. The CDR3 has 13 residues. With 6 bases removed from V and 2 bases from J, the gap between germline ends came to 10 bases. CDR1 and CDR2 from the germline V gene are ENHRY and SYGVKD. As DNA, the CDR3 is TGTGCCATCAGCGAGGAGGAGAACTATGGCTACACCTTC. It encodes CAISEEENYGYTF.

This rearrangement joins TRBV19 to TRBJ2-7, with TRBD2 identical over 8 bases. Germline loops: CDR1 LNHDA, CDR2 SQIVND (reference sequence). The CDR3 loop spans 16 amino acids. Trimming cost V 3 bases and J 2 bases; bases outside gene matches: 9. CDR3 amino acids: CASSIEGWTSTYEQYF. The CDR3 region has the DNA TGTGCCAGTAGTATTGAGGGATGGACTAGCACCTACGAGCAGTACTTC. The full variable domain, with the rest looked up from reference TRBV19 and TRBJ2-7, is DGGITQSPKYLFRKEGQNVTLSCEQNLNHDAMYWYRQDPGQGLRLIYYSQIVNDFQKGDIAEGYSVSREKKESFPLTVTSAQKNPTAFYLCASSIEGWTSTYEQYFGPGTRLTVT.

The chain carries TRBV4-3 and TRBJ2-7, with 7 bases identical to TRBD1. This CDR3 is built from 15 residues. With 0 bases clipped from V and 6 bases from J, the junction kept 8 bases outside the gene matches. Germline V gene data show CDR1 as LGHNA and CDR2 as YSLEER. The CDR3 here is CASSQEPRGLLEQYF. The CDR3 coding sequence is TGCGCCAGCAGCCAAGAGCCCAGGGGGTTACTCGAGCAGTACTTC.

This clone was seen a single time. The chain joins TRBV5-5 to TRBJ2-7; weak D call: TRBD2 (5 bases). Trimming took 1 base from V and 5 from J, leaving 10 bases between them. Germline loops: CDR1 SGHKS, CDR2 YYEKEE (reference sequence). CDR3 size: 13 residues. CDR3 nucleotides: TGTGCCAGCAGCTTGTATGGGAGCGACGAGCAGTACTTC. This codes for CASSLYGSDEQYF.

The chain joins TRBV7-9 to TRBJ2-7; 8 nucleotides agree with TRBD1. The CDR3 totals 14 residues. The junction had 3 bases not matched to a gene; V was cut back by 5 bases and J by 0 bases. Germline V gives CDR1 SEHNR, CDR2 FQNEAQ (reference sequence). The CDR3: CASSTGTGSYEQYF. For the CDR3, the DNA is TGTGCCAGCAGCACCGGGACAGGCTCCTACGAGCAGTACTTC.

As regards this clone: The sample carries other DNA sequences with the same CDR3. The chain uses TRBV3-1 (or the pseudogene TRBV3-2) and TRBJ1-5; no clear D gene. The CDR3 extends over 13 amino acids. V was pared by 0 bases and J by 5 bases, with 5 bases between. The germline CDR1 and CDR2 sequences are LGHDT and YNNKEL (reference sequence). The CDR3 region has the DNA TGTGCCAGCAGCCAAGATCGTGATCAGCCCCAGCATTTT. Protein sequence: CASSQDRDQPQHF.

V is TRBV5-1 and J is TRBJ2-3, with a weak D call TRBD2 (6 bases). CDR1 is SGHRS and CDR2 is YFSETQ in the germline V gene. The V and J ends lost 3 bases and 0 bases respectively, with 14 bases between them. The CDR3 totals 16 residues. The CDR3 reads CASSSHSGRSTDTQYF. CDR3 DNA sequence: TGCGCCAGCAGCTCTCATAGCGGAAGAAGCACAGATACGCAGTATTTT. The full variable domain, completed using reference TRBV5-1 and TRBJ2-3, is KAGVTQTPRYLIKTRGQQVTLSCSPISGHRSVSWYQQTPGQGLQFLFEYFSETQRNKGNFPGRFSGRQFSNSRSEMNVSTLELGDSALYLCASSSHSGRSTDTQYFGPGTRLTVL.